The TCR beta chain described here comes from a study of patients and donors after allogeneic stem cell transplantation. TCRdb recomputed calls from the RT-PCR reads with MiXCR, one row per CDR3 protein. The sample contains 150,000 to 250,000 distinct CDR3 sequences, 41% of which appear only once. The CDR3 covers 13 residues. V shed 4 bases and J shed 1 base, with 7 bases lying between them. The germline gives CDR1 LNHDA, CDR2 SQIVND (reference sequence). The table lists this clonotype with a few counts. J is TRBJ1-1 and V is TRBV19; D ambiguous. Material: blood, either unsorted or a sorted T cell fraction (not recorded which). The clonotype was recovered from a human donor who was either an allogeneic HSCT recipient or a stem cell or donor lymphocyte infusion donor (not recorded which). It is not recorded whose cells these are; they may come from a transplant donor. CDR3 amino acids: CASSNTGNTEAFF. CDR3 bases: TGTGCCAGTAGTAATACTGGGAACACTGAAGCTTTCTTT.